The 27 T cell receptor beta chains below come from one sample, sequenced in a study of T-cell reconstitution after alpha-beta-depleted transplantation in children. A TCRbeta library incorporating unique molecular identifiers was prepared. One entry per CDR3 protein, called by TCRdb with MiXCR from the PCR reads. The data hold hundreds of thousands of distinct CDR3 sequences, with 10% to 15% observed a single time. Here the sequenced sample was PBMCs, mostly from graft donor cells, taken 360 days after TCRalphabeta/CD19-depleted stem cell transplant. The source of these receptors is a male patient aged 5 to 17 who had a stem cell transplant for acute myeloid leukemia, so the T cells may come from the graft donor.

This rearrangement joins TRBV5-5 to TRBJ2-7; TRBD2 matches at 9 bases. The V gene's germline CDR1 is SGHKS and CDR2 YYEKEE (reference sequence). The CDR3 totals 14 residues. V trimming: 4 bases; J trimming: 3 bases; junction bases outside the gene matches: 5. Here the CDR3 DNA reads TGTGCCAGCAGCCCGGGACTAGCCCACTACGAGCAGTACTTC. As protein: CASSPGLAHYEQYF.

This clonotype was recorded a few times. The chain joins TRBV29-1 to TRBJ2-7; D remains unclear. The V end lost 7 bases, the J end lost 2 bases, and 18 bases lay between the germline ends. The CDR3 has 14 residues. Germline-derived CDR1 and CDR2 are SQVTM and ANQGSEA. The CDR3 nucleotides are TGCAGCGCCTCGGACGGCCACCTTACCTACGAGCAGTACTTC. This codes for CSASDGHLTYEQYF.

The chain couples TRBV7-2 to TRBJ2-5; D may be TRBD2 (5 bases). Germline CDR1 SGHTA, CDR2 FQGNSA. V dropped 0 bases and J dropped 1 base, with 12 bases sitting between them. The CDR3 spans 16 residues. CDR3 sequence reads: CASSLAGAGLQETQYF. The DNA for the CDR3 is TGTGCCAGCAGCTTAGCGGGCGCGGGCCTCCAAGAGACCCAGTACTTC.

The sample holds a few counts of this clonotype. The V call is TRBV29-1, the J call TRBJ2-7; 8 bases fit TRBD1. The V gene end was trimmed by 4 bases and the J gene end by 5 bases; junction bases not matched to a gene: 4. This CDR3 contains 12 residues. Germline CDR1 reads SQVTM; CDR2 reads ANQGSEA. Here the CDR3 reads CSVGQGANEQYF. CDR3 nucleotide sequence: TGCAGCGTTGGTCAGGGGGCTAACGAGCAGTACTTC.

This clonotype showed up just a few times. The chain couples TRBV28 to TRBJ2-5; D is perhaps TRBD1 or TRBD2 (6 bases each). The CDR3 has 14 residues. Germline V gives CDR1 MDHEN, CDR2 SYDVKM. V dropped 3 bases and J dropped 4 bases, with 12 bases sitting between them. The CDR3 DNA reads TGTGCCAGCAGTTTCGGGGGCCTCATAGAGACCCAGTACTTC. Protein: CASSFGGLIETQYF.

In this sample, this clonotype turned up many times. J is TRBJ2-1 and V is TRBV3-1; 7 bases align to TRBD2. The CDR3 runs 14 residues. Germline lookup yields CDR1 LGHDT and CDR2 YNNKEL (reference sequence). Trimming cost V 4 bases and J 6 bases; bases outside gene matches: 6. The CDR3, as DNA: TGTGCCAGCAGCCGGAGCGGGGCTATCAATGAGCAGTTCTTC. Translation: CASSRSGAINEQFF.

This clonotype appeared many times. The CDR3 coding sequence is TGCGCCAGCAGCCTTTCAGGAGTAACAGAGACCCAGTACTTC. The encoded protein is CASSLSGVTETQYF. The genes are TRBV5-1 and TRBJ2-5; D is unclear. CDR1 and CDR2 (germline): SGHRS, YFSETQ. The length of the CDR3 is 14 residues. Trimming shortened V by 4 bases and J by 4 bases, and 14 bases separated the two germline ends.

V is TRBV25-1 and J is TRBJ2-1; 8 bases are a match to TRBD2. Trimming took 7 bases from V and 0 from J; bases not matched to a gene: 23. Per the germline V gene, CDR1 is MGHDK and CDR2 is SYGVNS. The CDR3 is made up of 21 amino acids. The CDR3 DNA sequence: TGTGCCAGCACCGCCCTACGTAGTCTAGCGGGTGTCGCACCCTCCTACAATGAGCAGTTCTTC. It yields the protein CASTALRSLAGVAPSYNEQFF.

Many counts were recorded for this clonotype. The chain recombines TRBV7-3 with TRBJ2-2; D may be TRBD1 or TRBD2 (5 bases each). Germline loops: CDR1 SGHTA, CDR2 FQGTGA. The CDR3 is 16 amino acids. V was shortened by 6 bases and J by 0 bases, with 14 bases between the two germline ends. CDR3 residues: CASSSSGTSNTGELFF. The CDR3 nucleotides read TGTGCCAGCAGTTCGTCCGGGACGTCGAACACCGGGGAGCTGTTTTTT.

The V call is TRBV7-9, the J call TRBJ2-1, with TRBD1 matching 10 bases. CDR1 and CDR2 from the germline V gene are SEHNR and FQNEAQ (reference sequence). This CDR3 has 15 amino acids. The V and J ends lost 4 bases and 6 bases, in that order; junction bases with no gene match: 6. The DNA of the CDR3 is TGTGCCAGCAGCTCATCCGGGACAGGGGTCAATGAGCAGTTCTTC. Translation gives CASSSSGTGVNEQFF.

This clonotype was detected only a few times. The chain uses TRBV29-1 and TRBJ1-4; D is possibly TRBD1 (6 bases). There are 13 residues in the CDR3. V was cut by 4 bases and J by 4 bases, with 10 bases left in between. CDR1 and CDR2 (germline): SQVTM, ANQGSEA. The CDR3: CSVGGHLNEKLFF. The CDR3 DNA reads TGCAGCGTTGGGGGACACCTTAATGAAAAACTGTTTTTT.

In its sample, this clonotype was seen many times. The genes are TRBV3-1 and TRBJ2-1, with D possibly being TRBD2 (6 bases). V lost 2 bases and J lost 5, with 16 bases in between. Germline V CDR1 and CDR2: LGHDT, YNNKEL (reference sequence). CDR3 length: 16 amino acids. The CDR3 bases are TGTGCCAGCAGCCAAATGGCGGGAATGTTGAACAATGAGCAGTTCTTC. This encodes CASSQMAGMLNNEQFF.

This clonotype has just a few counts. The J gene is TRBJ2-7, the V gene TRBV7-2; maybe TRBD2 (6 bases). Germline V lookup: CDR1 SGHTA, CDR2 FQGNSA. V shed 2 bases and J shed 5 bases, with 10 bases lying between them. This CDR3 is built from 13 residues. CDR3 region: CASSLPTSNEQYF. DNA for the CDR3: TGTGCCAGCAGCTTACCGACTAGTAACGAGCAGTACTTC.

The sample holds a few counts of this clonotype. The chain uses TRBV7-8 and TRBJ1-2; TRBD1 agrees at 8 bases. With V trimmed by 2 bases and J by 0 bases, 8 bases remained unmatched. Germline loops: CDR1 SGHVS, CDR2 FQNEAQ. The CDR3 loop spans 17 amino acids. CDR3 in DNA: TGTGCCAGCAGCTTAAAGGGGTGGACAGGGACTAACTATGGCTACACCTTC. It is translated as CASSLKGWTGTNYGYTF.

This sequence joins TRBV28 and TRBJ2-2; the match to TRBD2 covers 16 bases. The CDR3 runs 20 residues. After removal of 3 bases from V and 1 base from J, the junction contained 8 bases not matched to a gene. The germline V gene encodes CDR1 MDHEN and CDR2 SYDVKM. Here the CDR3 DNA reads TGTGCCAGCAGTTTCCTCGGGACTAGCGGGAGGGAGGGGAACACCGGGGAGCTGTTTTTT. This translates into CASSFLGTSGREGNTGELFF.

This clonotype turned up a few times. The chain carries TRBV25-1 and TRBJ1-1; D uncertain. The germline gives CDR1 MGHDK, CDR2 SYGVNS. This CDR3 has 13 residues. Trimming stripped 0 bases from V and 4 bases from J, with 6 bases between. CDR3 DNA: TGTGCCAGCAGTGAATACGTGGGCACTGAAGCTTTCTTT. Its translation: CASSEYVGTEAFF.

This clonotype has only a few counts. V and J are TRBV7-2 and TRBJ1-2, with a possible D match to TRBD1 (5 bases). The V and J ends lost 4 bases and 2 bases respectively, with 8 bases between them. The CDR3 runs to 13 residues. CDR1 and CDR2 from the germline V gene are SGHTA and FQGNSA. The CDR3 reads CASSYDRNYGYTF. The DNA of the CDR3 is TGTGCCAGCAGCTACGACAGAAACTATGGCTACACCTTC.

This clonotype has only a few counts. The CDR3 is CSVEPTLEGRAGELFF. The CDR3 nucleotides read TGCAGCGTTGAACCCACCCTCGAGGGCCGCGCCGGGGAGCTGTTTTTT. The chain links TRBV29-1 to TRBJ2-2, with D possibly being TRBD2 (5 bases). The CDR3 has 16 amino acids. Germline CDR1 reads SQVTM; CDR2 reads ANQGSEA. V dropped 2 bases and J dropped 6 bases, with 19 bases sitting between them.

The J gene is TRBJ2-3, the V gene TRBV2; D is undetermined. The V gene lost 8 bases and the J gene lost 2 bases, with 8 bases spanning the gap. CDR3 length: 12 residues. Germline CDR1 SNHLY, CDR2 FYNNEI. The CDR3 DNA reads TGTGCCAGCCGCTCAATCACAGATACGCAGTATTTT. This gives the protein CASRSITDTQYF. The complete variable domain, with remaining parts taken from reference TRBV2 and TRBJ2-3, reads EPEVTQTPSHQVTQMGQEVILRCVPISNHLYFYWYRQILGQKVEFLVSFYNNEISEKSEIFDDQFSVERPDGSNFTLKIRSTKLEDSAMYFCASRSITDTQYFGPGTRLTVL.

The genes are TRBV6-5 and TRBJ2-7; 7 positions agree with TRBD1. The trim removed 8 bases at V and 3 bases at J, leaving 10 bases unmatched. The CDR3 extends over 14 amino acids. In germline, CDR1 is MNHEY, CDR2 SVGAGI. For the CDR3, the DNA is TGTGCCAGCGTTAATGACAGGGTGTTCTACGAGCAGTACTTC. Amino acids: CASVNDRVFYEQYF.

This clonotype was seen repeatedly, ten times or more. The J gene is TRBJ1-1, the V gene TRBV29-1; 9 bases line up with TRBD1. The CDR3 sequence is 15 residues long. V dropped 3 bases and J dropped 3; count of bases not matched to a gene: 8. The germline CDR1 and CDR2 sequences are SQVTM and ANQGSEA. CDR3 loop: CSVDLRDRVDTEAFF. CDR3 coding DNA: TGCAGCGTTGATCTCCGGGACAGGGTGGACACTGAAGCTTTCTTT.

This clonotype showed up just a few times. The V gene is TRBV28, the J gene TRBJ2-1; 12 bases line up with TRBD2. There are 15 residues in the CDR3. Germline V gives CDR1 MDHEN, CDR2 SYDVKM. J was trimmed by 8 bases and V by 4 bases; bases with no gene match: 6. The CDR3 region has the DNA TGTGCCAGCAGTTCGACTAGCGGGAGAATCCATGAGCAGTTCTTC. Translation gives CASSSTSGRIHEQFF.

The gene calls are TRBV6-1 and TRBJ2-1; 9 bases align to TRBD2. The CDR3 sequence is 14 residues long. The V and J ends lost 8 bases and 7 bases, in that order; junction bases with no gene match: 9. The germline gives CDR1 MNHNS, CDR2 SASEGT. The CDR3 region has the DNA TGTGCCAGCCTAGGGCTAGCGGGAAATAATGAGCAGTTCTTC. Encoded protein: CASLGLAGNNEQFF.

The gene calls are TRBV28 and TRBJ2-3; TRBD2 matches 16 bases. After removal of 1 base from V and 4 bases from J, the junction contained 5 bases not matched to a gene. The CDR3 runs to 18 residues. Germline-derived CDR1 and CDR2 are MDHEN and SYDVKM. CDR3 sequence: CASSLLGLAGGPPDTQYF. Here the CDR3 DNA reads TGTGCCAGCAGTTTATTGGGACTAGCGGGAGGGCCCCCAGATACGCAGTATTTT.

This clonotype was seen a handful of times. The genes are TRBV29-1 and TRBJ2-7, with D perhaps being TRBD1 or TRBD2 (7 bases each). Trimming left V 0 bases short and J 0 bases short, with 18 bases between. Germline lookup yields CDR1 SQVTM and CDR2 ANQGSEA. The length of the CDR3 is 17 residues. DNA for the CDR3: TGCAGCGTTGAAGATCCCAGGGAGGGACAGAGCTCCTACGAGCAGTACTTC. Protein product: CSVEDPREGQSSYEQYF.

The chain carries TRBV28 and TRBJ2-1; TRBD2 might be the D (6 bases). CDR3 size: 18 residues. Germline V CDR1 and CDR2: MDHEN, SYDVKM. Trimming stripped 2 bases from V and 0 bases from J, with 17 bases between. In nucleotides, the CDR3 is TGTGCCAGCAGTTTACATCGGGGCAGGCGGGGCTCCTACAATGAGCAGTTCTTC. Amino acids: CASSLHRGRRGSYNEQFF.

This clonotype was seen a handful of times. The chain links TRBV24-1 to TRBJ1-1, with no clear D. CDR1 is KGHDR and CDR2 is SFDVKD in the germline V gene. The CDR3 extends over 11 amino acids. With 2 bases removed from V and 12 bases from J, the gap between germline ends came to 9 bases. The CDR3 DNA is TGTGCCACCAGTGATTCACTAGGGACTTTCTTT. Protein sequence: CATSDSLGTFF.